The 28 T cell receptor beta chains below come from one sample, sequenced in a study of blood T cell repertoires in COVID-19. Profiling relied on immunoSEQ multiplex PCR, and the TCRdb table lists in-frame clones only, not all of them. The sample holds 110,000 or so clones, 85% seen once. Sequenced material: peripheral blood. The receptors stem from a human donor in a cohort sampled during active COVID-19.

The V and J genes are TRBV27 and TRBJ1-6, with 7 bases matching TRBD1. V was pared by 8 bases and J by 7 bases, with 8 bases of the junction left unmatched. Germline CDR1 reads MNHEY; CDR2 reads SMNVEV (reference sequence). The CDR3 has 14 residues. CDR3: CASGRRDSNSPLHF. The CDR3 coding sequence is TGTGCCAGCGGACGCCGGGACAGCAATTCACCCCTCCACTTT.

A single count supports this clone. The chain uses TRBV3-1 (or the pseudogene TRBV3-2) and TRBJ1-5; D is uncertain. The CDR3 has 15 residues. The V gene's germline CDR1 is LGHDT and CDR2 YNNKEL (reference sequence). The V and J ends lost 0 bases and 4 bases respectively, with 10 bases between them. The CDR3 sequence: CASSQDATGNQPQHF. The CDR3 coding sequence is TGTGCCAGCAGCCAAGATGCGACTGGGAATCAGCCCCAGCATTTT.

V gene TRBV6-5 combines with J gene TRBJ2-7; TRBD1 aligns across 9 bases. Per germline, CDR1 MNHEY and CDR2 SVGAGI. J gave up 3 bases and V 10 bases, and 7 bases lay outside the gene matches. The length of the CDR3 is 13 residues. In nucleotides, the CDR3 is TGTGCCAATGGGCAGGGACAGGGCTACGAGCAGTACTTC. The encoded protein is CANGQGQGYEQYF.

The chain combines TRBV9 with TRBJ1-3, with D hard to call. V was cut by 4 bases and J by 0 bases, with 14 bases left in between. CDR3 length: 16 residues. Per the germline V gene, CDR1 is SGDLS and CDR2 is YYNGEE. The CDR3 DNA reads TGTGCCAGCAGCCCCGTGGCGGCGGGCTCTGGAAACACCATATATTTT. It specifies CASSPVAAGSGNTIYF. Full variable domain (outside the CDR3, taken from reference TRBV9 and TRBJ1-3): DSGVTQTPKHLITATGQRVTLRCSPRSGDLSVYWYQQSLDQGLQFLIQYYNGEERAKGNILERFSAQQFPDLHSELNLSSLELGDSALYFCASSPVAAGSGNTIYFGEGSWLTVV.

V and J are TRBV11-2 and TRBJ2-7, with a possible D match to TRBD1 (5 bases). V was pared by 3 bases and J by 3 bases, with 12 bases between. CDR3 size: 14 residues. Germline lookup yields CDR1 SGHAT and CDR2 FQNNGV. The CDR3 nucleotides read TGTGCCAGCAGCTTTGGCAGGGCTAGCTACGAGCAGTACTTC. Its translation is CASSFGRASYEQYF.

V gene TRBV7-2 combines with J gene TRBJ2-7; 10 nucleotides align to TRBD1. The germline CDR1 and CDR2 sequences are SGHTA and FQGNSA. The length of the CDR3 is 15 residues. The junction had 7 bases not matched to a gene; V was cut back by 5 bases and J by 3 bases. This CDR3 is CASSAVRDRGYEQYF. The DNA for the CDR3 is TGTGCCAGCAGCGCAGTAAGGGACAGGGGCTACGAGCAGTACTTC.

The chain carries TRBV21-1 and TRBJ1-6; the table's D call, TRBD1, has no DNA check behind it. TRBV21-1 is designated a pseudogene. The CDR3 extends over 18 amino acids. CDR3 amino acids: CASSKETGTNSYNSPLHF. CDR3 in DNA: TGTGCCAGCAGCAAAGAGACAGGGACCAACTCCTATAATTCACCCCTCCACTTT.

The V and J genes are TRBV2 and TRBJ2-1; 8 bases agree with TRBD2. The J segment lost 8 bases and the V segment lost 2 bases, leaving 8 bases of the junction unmatched. Germline V lookup: CDR1 SNHLY, CDR2 FYNNEI. The CDR3 runs 15 residues. In nucleotides, the CDR3 is TGTGCCAGCAGTGAATTCGGGGGGGCAATCGATGAGCAGTTCTTC. Amino acid sequence: CASSEFGGAIDEQFF. The variable domain in full, completed from reference TRBV2 and TRBJ2-1, reads EPEVTQTPSHQVTQMGQEVILRCVPISNHLYFYWYRQILGQKVEFLVSFYNNEISEKSEIFDDQFSVERPDGSNFTLKIRSTKLEDSAMYFCASSEFGGAIDEQFFGPGTRLTVL.

The chain combines TRBV14 with TRBJ1-2; 7 bases are a match to TRBD1. After removal of 1 base from V and 4 bases from J, the junction contained 6 bases not matched to a gene. The germline gives CDR1 SGHDN, CDR2 FVKESK. The CDR3 totals 15 residues. CDR3: CASSQGDRVSYGYTF. CDR3 DNA: TGTGCCAGCAGCCAAGGAGACAGGGTGAGCTATGGCTACACCTTC.

This chain uses TRBV6-1 with TRBJ2-1; TRBD1 aligns across 9 bases. The CDR3 sequence is 14 residues long. CDR1 is MNHNS and CDR2 is SASEGT in the germline V gene. The trim removed 2 bases at V and 10 bases at J, leaving 6 bases unmatched. The CDR3 sequence is CASSEMGQGREQFF. Here the CDR3 DNA reads TGTGCCAGCAGTGAAATGGGACAGGGTCGAGAGCAGTTCTTC.

The chain is built from TRBV19 and TRBJ1-3; D unresolved. Trimming took 4 bases from V and 0 from J, leaving 10 bases between them. Looked up from germline, CDR1 is LNHDA and CDR2 is SQIVND (reference sequence). This CDR3 region has 15 residues. The CDR3 is CASSKTSSSGNTIYF. In nucleotides, the CDR3 is TGTGCCAGTAGTAAGACATCGAGCTCTGGAAACACCATATATTTT.

V gene TRBV19 combines with J gene TRBJ1-2; 7 bases agree with TRBD1. This CDR3 is built from 13 residues. J gave up 5 bases and V 7 bases, and 7 bases lay outside the gene matches. Germline V lookup: CDR1 LNHDA, CDR2 SQIVND (reference sequence). The CDR3 here is CASTRQGPYGYTF. The CDR3 DNA is TGTGCCAGTACCCGACAGGGACCTTATGGCTACACCTTC.

In its sample, this clone was seen once. The chain has TRBV7-2 and TRBJ2-1; 9 bases map to TRBD1. The CDR3 is 13 amino acids. Germline assignment: CDR1 SGHTA and CDR2 FQGNSA. The V segment lost 4 bases and the J segment 12 bases; nucleotides outside the gene matches: 7. CDR3 region: CASSSTGGLVQFF. The CDR3 DNA reads TGTGCCAGCAGCTCCACAGGGGGCTTGGTGCAGTTCTTC. The full variable domain, its missing parts supplied by reference TRBV7-2 and TRBJ2-1, is GAGVSQSPSNKVTEKGKDVELRCDPISGHTALYWYRQSLGQGLEFLIYFQGNSAPDKSGLPSDRFSAERTGGSVSTLTIQRTQQEDSAVYLCASSSTGGLVQFFGPGTRLTVL.

The DNA of the CDR3 is TGTGCCAGCAGCTCGCTAGCGGGGGCGGAAGAGCAGTACTTC. Translation gives CASSSLAGAEEQYF. The chain has TRBV7-6 and TRBJ2-7; 10 bases line up with TRBD2. V dropped 4 bases and J dropped 7; count of bases not matched to a gene: 7. This CDR3 is 14 amino acids long. CDR1 SGHVS and CDR2 FNYEAQ come from the germline V gene.

This rearrangement joins TRBV6-6 to TRBJ1-1; no clear D gene. This CDR3 comprises 12 residues. V lost 10 bases, J lost 1 base, and 10 bases lay in between. Germline V gene lookup returns CDR1 MNHNY and CDR2 SVGAGI (reference sequence). CDR3 loop: CATRHRNTEAFF. In nucleotides, the CDR3 is TGTGCCACCAGGCATAGGAACACTGAAGCTTTCTTT.

The chain recombines TRBV5-1 with TRBJ1-2, with a weak D call TRBD1 (6 bases). Germline V gives CDR1 SGHRS, CDR2 YFSETQ. V was trimmed by 4 bases and J by 8 bases, leaving 18 bases between them. The CDR3 is made up of 14 amino acids. The chain's CDR3 is CASSAGTPPWGYTF. The CDR3 DNA reads as TGCGCCAGCAGCGCCGGGACACCGCCATGGGGCTACACCTTC.

The rearrangement links TRBV29-1 to TRBJ2-7; a possible D gene is TRBD2 (6 bases). Germline-derived CDR1 and CDR2 are SQVTM and ANQGSEA. CDR3 length: 13 amino acids. V was pared by 3 bases and J by 2 bases, with 11 bases between. DNA of the CDR3: TGCAGCGTTGAGGGTAGCGGAGCCTACGAGCAGTACTTC. This gives the protein CSVEGSGAYEQYF.

J is TRBJ1-5 and V is TRBV28; 10 nucleotides agree with TRBD1. Germline loops: CDR1 MDHEN, CDR2 SYDVKM. The CDR3 covers 17 residues. Trimming took 7 bases from V and 6 from J; bases not matched to a gene: 15. CDR3 bases: TGTGCCAGCACCTCAGCCGGGACAGGGGTTATTTCTCAGCCCCAGCATTTT. Translation: CASTSAGTGVISQPQHF.

The chain recombines TRBV25-1 with TRBJ2-1, with D perhaps matching TRBD2 (6 bases). Germline CDR1 MGHDK, CDR2 SYGVNS. Trimming shortened V by 4 bases and J by 3 bases, and 13 bases separated the two germline ends. CDR3 size: 15 residues. CDR3 sequence reads: CASSVGRGLYNEQFF. The DNA of the CDR3 is TGTGCCAGCAGTGTCGGACGGGGACTCTACAATGAGCAGTTCTTC.

The CDR3 DNA sequence: TGTGCCAGCAGTGAAGCGCTTCTGGGGGGACGCGGTGAAGCTTTCTTT. The encoded protein is CASSEALLGGRGEAFF. The chain combines TRBV2 with TRBJ1-1; a possible D gene is TRBD1 (5 bases). The V gene lost 0 bases and the J gene lost 7 bases, with 18 bases spanning the gap. The germline CDR1 and CDR2 sequences are SNHLY and FYNNEI. The CDR3 is made up of 16 amino acids.

The chain links TRBV6-5 to TRBJ2-6; D possibly corresponds to TRBD2 (7 bases). The CDR3 is made up of 15 amino acids. Germline V CDR1 and CDR2: MNHEY, SVGAGI. The V and J ends lost 11 bases and 4 bases respectively, with 18 bases between them. CDR3 DNA: TGTGCCTGCAAGGGGGGGGCGAACGGGGCCAACGTCCTGACTTTC. Translating it yields CACKGGANGANVLTF.

The chain joins TRBV6-2 or TRBV6-3 to TRBJ2-7, with unresolved D. The V end lost 2 bases, the J end lost 0 bases, and 14 bases lay between the germline ends. The germline gives CDR1 MNHEY, CDR2 SVGEGT. This CDR3 contains 16 residues. The CDR3 is CASSYKSWAASYEQYF. The CDR3 DNA reads as TGTGCCAGCAGTTACAAGAGCTGGGCCGCCTCCTACGAGCAGTACTTC.

The V and J genes are TRBV10-3 and TRBJ2-3; D may be TRBD2 (8 bases). The germline CDR1 and CDR2 sequences are ENHRY and SYGVKD. The length of the CDR3 is 14 residues. V lost 10 bases to trimming and J lost 3 bases, with 17 bases between them. Here the CDR3 DNA reads TGTGCCACCGGGGGGGCAGGGGGAACAGATACGCAGTATTTT. Amino acids: CATGGAGGTDTQYF.

V is TRBV19 and J is TRBJ1-5, with 8 nucleotides matching TRBD1. J was trimmed by 3 bases and V by 7 bases; bases with no gene match: 5. CDR3 length: 14 residues. In germline, CDR1 is LNHDA, CDR2 SQIVND (reference sequence). The CDR3 region is CASKATGVNQPQHF. The CDR3 DNA follows: TGTGCCAGTAAGGCGACAGGGGTCAATCAGCCCCAGCATTTT.

The CDR3 loop reads CASSPSSGNTIYF. The CDR3 region has the DNA TGCGCCAGCTCCCCCTCCTCTGGAAACACCATATATTTT. The V and J genes are TRBV5-1 and TRBJ1-3, with no clear D. Trimming removed 7 bases from V and 0 bases from J, with 8 bases in between. There are 13 residues in the CDR3. The V gene's germline CDR1 is SGHRS and CDR2 YFSETQ.

The chain combines TRBV2 with TRBJ2-7; D gene unclear. CDR1 is SNHLY and CDR2 is FYNNEI in the germline V gene. The length of the CDR3 is 11 residues. V lost 6 bases, J lost 7 bases, and 10 bases lay in between. CDR3 amino acids: CASSPLQEQYF. The DNA for the CDR3 is TGTGCCAGCAGCCCCCTTCAGGAGCAGTACTTC.

This chain connects TRBV5-1 to TRBJ2-1, with D maybe TRBD2 (5 bases). Germline values: CDR1 SGHRS, CDR2 YFSETQ. V lost 1 base and J 10 bases, leaving 9 bases between the germline ends. The CDR3 extends over 12 amino acids. CDR3 DNA sequence: TGCGCCAGCAGCTTGCATCGGGGAGAGCAGTTCTTC. Its protein is CASSLHRGEQFF.

Only one count was recorded for this clone. V and J are TRBV11-2 and TRBJ1-3; possible D gene TRBD1, 5 bases. Trimming stripped 6 bases from V and 9 bases from J, with 15 bases between. The CDR3 loop spans 13 amino acids. Germline V lookup: CDR1 SGHAT, CDR2 FQNNGV. CDR3 amino acids: CASSRRGGSTIYF. CDR3 in DNA: TGTGCCAGCAGTCGGCGGGGGGGGTCCACCATATATTTT.